These 21 T cell receptor beta chains originate from one sample sequenced in a study of T cell repertoires in cytomegalovirus infection. TCRdb independently ran MiXCR on the reads; one entry per CDR3 protein. The sample contains some 250,000 distinct CDR3 sequences, approximately 8.3% of which appear only once. Material: PBMCs. The source is a human donor in good health (CMV status not recorded). Some clones in this sample may be carry-over from other donors' samples.

Regarding this clonotype: An end of the junction differs from the germline gene, which may be a read error. J is TRBJ2-3 and V is TRBV7-6; TRBD2 matches 10 bases. CDR3 size: 15 residues. Per the germline V gene, CDR1 is SGHVS and CDR2 is FNYEAQ. The CDR3 bases are TGTGCCAGCAGCTCGACCCTAGCGGGAGCAGATACGCAGAATTTT. Translation gives CASSSTLAGADTQNF.

This chain connects TRBV29-1 to TRBJ2-3; 14 nucleotides match TRBD2. The germline gives CDR1 SQVTM, CDR2 ANQGSEA. V lost 4 bases and J lost 5; bases outside the gene matches: 8. This CDR3 contains 16 residues. CDR3 coding DNA: TGCAGCGTTGCTGTGGGGACTAGCGGGGGAAGAGATACGCAGTATTTT. Protein sequence: CSVAVGTSGGRDTQYF.

This clonotype was detected only a few times. The chain has TRBV19 and TRBJ1-5; 8 positions agree with TRBD1. Trimming cost V 5 bases and J 6 bases; bases outside gene matches: 6. Looked up from germline, CDR1 is LNHDA and CDR2 is SQIVND (reference sequence). The CDR3 length is 14 residues. CDR3 bases: TGTGCCAGTAGTGTTCGACAGGGGACTCAGCCCCAGCATTTT. It translates to CASSVRQGTQPQHF.

The chain couples TRBV29-1 to TRBJ1-1; D is unresolved. There are 14 residues in the CDR3. With 4 bases removed from V and 6 bases from J, the gap between germline ends came to 18 bases. Germline CDR1 and CDR2: SQVTM and ANQGSEA. Written as DNA, the CDR3 is TGCAGCGTTGCCTTGGCCGGGTCCCAAGCTGAAGCTTTCTTT. This gives the protein CSVALAGSQAEAFF.

There are many counts of this clonotype. The chain joins TRBV6-6 to TRBJ2-3; 12 bases align to TRBD2. Germline V lookup: CDR1 MNHNY, CDR2 SVGAGI (reference sequence). The CDR3 has 16 amino acids. V lost 7 bases to trimming and J lost 6 bases; unmatched junction nucleotides: 11. The CDR3 loop is CASTEPGTSGFDTQYF. In DNA, the CDR3 is TGTGCCAGCACCGAACCCGGGACTAGCGGGTTCGATACGCAGTATTTT.

This clonotype was picked up many times. The chain uses TRBV12-3 or TRBV12-4 and TRBJ1-6; D ambiguous. V lost 6 bases to trimming and J lost 6 bases, with 18 bases between them. The CDR3 consists of 16 residues. Written as DNA, the CDR3 is TGTGCCAGCAGCCCGGGTTCCCCTAGGGCTAATTCACCCCTCCACTTT. It specifies CASSPGSPRANSPLHF.

This clonotype was seen at least ten times. The rearrangement links TRBV18 to TRBJ1-2, with 7 bases lining up with TRBD1. Germline V gene lookup returns CDR1 KGHSH and CDR2 LQKENI. V was clipped by 3 bases and J by 7 bases; unmatched bases: 8. This CDR3 is 14 amino acids long. The CDR3 region has the DNA TGTGCCAGCTCACCCAACCACGGACAGGCTGGCTACACCTTC. Translating it yields CASSPNHGQAGYTF.

The chain couples TRBV5-1 to TRBJ1-2; D is uncertain. V was shortened by 4 bases and J by 0 bases, with 16 bases between the two germline ends. Germline CDR1 SGHRS, CDR2 YFSETQ. The CDR3 spans 16 residues. CDR3 nucleotides: TGCGCCAGCAGCCCAGGACTGAGCCCCGCTAACTATGGCTACACCTTC. Encoded protein: CASSPGLSPANYGYTF.

This clonotype was found many times. The V call is TRBV6-5, the J call TRBJ2-2, with D perhaps matching TRBD2 (5 bases). With 6 bases removed from V and 6 bases from J, the gap between germline ends came to 14 bases. The CDR3 extends over 14 amino acids. Germline V gene lookup returns CDR1 MNHEY and CDR2 SVGAGI. The CDR3 sequence: CASRLGVGAGELFF. The CDR3 DNA sequence: TGTGCCAGCAGGCTCGGGGTGGGAGCCGGGGAGCTGTTTTTT.

This clonotype was seen ten or more times. The chain uses TRBV7-2 and TRBJ1-1; D may be TRBD1 (5 bases). The V end lost 5 bases, the J end lost 10 bases, and 14 bases lay between the germline ends. Germline assignment: CDR1 SGHTA and CDR2 FQGNSA. CDR3 length: 12 amino acids. CDR3 coding DNA: TGTGCCAGCAGCGGGCCCGGGGCGGGAGCTTTCTTT. Translating gives CASSGPGAGAFF.

This clonotype came up a few times. This chain connects TRBV6-2 or TRBV6-3 to TRBJ1-1; a weak D match, TRBD1 (6 bases). Germline CDR1 reads MNHEY; CDR2 reads SVGEGT. Between the trimmed V and J ends, which lost 2 bases and 0 bases, there was a span of 10 bases. CDR3 length: 15 amino acids. CDR3 coding DNA: TGTGCCAGCAGTTACCCGCGGACAGTGAACACTGAAGCTTTCTTT. Protein product: CASSYPRTVNTEAFF.

The V gene is TRBV7-2, the J gene TRBJ2-3; weak D call: TRBD2 (5 bases). V was clipped by 8 bases and J by 8 bases, with 20 bases between them. This CDR3 contains 14 residues. In germline, CDR1 is SGHTA, CDR2 FQGNSA. CDR3 nucleotide sequence: TGTGCCAGCTCCACTAGTGGGGTCGGTGGTACGCAGTATTTT. Translation gives CASSTSGVGGTQYF.

This clonotype was seen ten or more times. The chain has TRBV7-2 and TRBJ1-4; the D gene is possibly TRBD1 (5 bases). The CDR3 totals 15 residues. The germline V gene has CDR1 SGHTA and CDR2 FQGNSA. Trimming shortened V by 6 bases and J by 3 bases, and 14 bases separated the two germline ends. In DNA, the CDR3 is TGTGCCAGCAGTGGGGTGGGGGGATCTAATGAAAAACTGTTTTTT. Protein product: CASSGVGGSNEKLFF.

DNA of the CDR3: TGTGCCAGCAGCTTAGGAAGGGCTAGCGGGAGGGCCTATGAGCAGTTCTTC. As protein: CASSLGRASGRAYEQFF. The gene calls are TRBV7-2 and TRBJ2-1; 12 positions match TRBD2. The CDR3 sequence is 17 residues long. With 1 base clipped from V and 8 bases from J, the junction kept 9 bases outside the gene matches. Germline V gives CDR1 SGHTA, CDR2 FQGNSA.

Ten or more counts support this clonotype. The chain's CDR3 is CASSLLGGGNSPLHF. The DNA for the CDR3 is TGTGCCAGCAGCTTATTAGGGGGCGGGAATTCACCCCTCCACTTT. The chain combines TRBV7-2 with TRBJ1-6, with 7 bases fitting TRBD1. J gave up 7 bases and V 2 bases, and 5 bases lay outside the gene matches. This CDR3 has 15 amino acids. The germline CDR1 and CDR2 sequences are SGHTA and FQGNSA.

The table lists this clonotype with a few counts. This chain connects TRBV2 to TRBJ1-5, with D tentatively TRBD1 (5 bases). Trimming took off 5 bases at V and 3 bases at J, with 11 bases between the two ends. Per the germline V gene, CDR1 is SNHLY and CDR2 is FYNNEI. The CDR3 covers 14 residues. CDR3 bases: TGTGCCAGCAGTTCCGACAGAAACAATCAGCCCCAGCATTTT. Its protein product is CASSSDRNNQPQHF.

This chain connects TRBV13 to TRBJ1-1; 8 nucleotides align to TRBD1. Germline assignment: CDR1 PRHDT and CDR2 FYEKMQ (reference sequence). Trimming at V came to 3 bases and at J to 1 base, leaving 7 bases not matched to a gene. The length of the CDR3 is 16 residues. CDR3 bases: TGTGCCAGCAGCTTCAGGACAGGGTGGACGAACACTGAAGCTTTCTTT. Translation: CASSFRTGWTNTEAFF.

This clonotype was observed at least ten times. The chain combines TRBV7-9 with TRBJ1-2, with D perhaps TRBD1 (6 bases). Per germline, CDR1 SEHNR and CDR2 FQNEAQ (reference sequence). There are 13 residues in the CDR3. Trimming took 0 bases from V and 6 from J, leaving 8 bases between them. In DNA form, the CDR3 reads TGTGCCAGCAGCTTAGCGGCAGGGGATGGCTACACCTTC. Its protein product is CASSLAAGDGYTF.

This clonotype showed up many times. The genes are TRBV6-2 or TRBV6-3 and TRBJ1-1; maybe TRBD1 (5 bases). With 5 bases removed from V and 4 bases from J, the gap between germline ends came to 14 bases. The germline V gene encodes CDR1 MNHEY and CDR2 SVGEGT. This CDR3 is built from 14 residues. The CDR3 loop reads CASSNPGRGTEAFF. In DNA, the CDR3 is TGTGCCAGCAGTAACCCAGGGCGGGGCACTGAAGCTTTCTTT.

Only a few counts were recorded for this clonotype. The chain recombines TRBV6-2 or TRBV6-3 with TRBJ1-5, with TRBD1 matching 7 bases. The V segment lost 5 bases and the J segment 6 bases; nucleotides outside the gene matches: 7. The CDR3 is 14 amino acids. Germline CDR1 is MNHEY and CDR2 is SVGEGT. The DNA of the CDR3 is TGTGCCAGCAGTATCGCAGGGGGAGTTCAGCCCCAGCATTTT. The encoded protein is CASSIAGGVQPQHF.

This clonotype occurred many times. The gene calls are TRBV19 and TRBJ2-3; tentatively, D is TRBD1 (6 bases). CDR1 and CDR2 (germline): LNHDA, SQIVND (reference sequence). V was shortened by 6 bases and J by 8 bases, with 18 bases between the two germline ends. CDR3 length equals 14 residues. The CDR3 DNA sequence: TGTGCCAGTAGGACGGCAGGGGCGCAATTTACGCAGTATTTT. Translating gives CASRTAGAQFTQYF.